The 27 T cell receptor beta chains presented below share a single source sample, sequenced in a study of T-cell reconstitution after alpha-beta-depleted transplantation in children. The library targeted TCRbeta and was prepared with unique molecular identifiers. MiXCR was run by TCRdb on the PCR reads, yielding one entry per CDR3 protein. The sample holds 70,000 or so distinct CDR3 sequences, about a tenth seen once. Source: PBMCs, taken before TCRalphabeta/CD19-depleted stem cell transplant. The receptors originated from a boy aged 10-17 years with acute myeloid leukemia, due to receive a stem cell transplant.

The rearrangement uses TRBV30 and TRBJ1-3; 7 nucleotides line up with TRBD1. The V and J ends lost 3 bases and 0 bases, in that order; junction bases with no gene match: 5. This CDR3 is built from 15 residues. The germline V gene encodes CDR1 GTSNPN and CDR2 SVGIG (reference sequence). This chain's CDR3 is CAWSLGQISGNTIYF. The CDR3 DNA sequence: TGTGCCTGGAGCCTGGGACAGATCTCTGGAAACACCATATATTTT.

The chain combines TRBV5-1 with TRBJ2-1; D is tentatively TRBD1 or TRBD2 (5 bases each). The ends were cut back, 0 bases at V and 7 bases at J, with 14 bases in the middle. The CDR3 sequence is 15 residues long. Per the germline V gene, CDR1 is SGHRS and CDR2 is YFSETQ. The CDR3 here is CASSLAGAGSNEQFF. For the CDR3, the DNA is TGCGCCAGCAGCTTGGCTGGGGCGGGTAGTAATGAGCAGTTCTTC.

This clonotype was detected many times. V usage is TRBV28 and J usage is TRBJ1-2; 9 bases map to TRBD1. Germline lookup yields CDR1 MDHEN and CDR2 SYDVKM. The CDR3 extends over 16 amino acids. V dropped 6 bases and J dropped 8; count of bases not matched to a gene: 16. This chain's CDR3 is CASSTSGQGRLIGYTF. The CDR3 DNA sequence: TGTGCCAGCAGCACCTCGGGACAGGGTCGTTTAATCGGCTACACCTTC.

This clonotype has at least ten counts. This chain joins TRBV7-9 and TRBJ2-3; TRBD2 aligns across 10 bases. CDR3 size: 15 residues. The germline CDR1 and CDR2 sequences are SEHNR and FQNEAQ (reference sequence). Trimming cost V 3 bases and J 1 base; bases outside gene matches: 1. The DNA for the CDR3 is TGTGCCAGCAGCTTCGGACTAGCGGGCACAGATACGCAGTATTTT. It is translated as CASSFGLAGTDTQYF.

This clonotype was picked up many times. The chain joins TRBV7-9 to TRBJ1-3; 9 positions agree with TRBD1. CDR3 size: 16 residues. J was trimmed by 2 bases and V by 5 bases; bases with no gene match: 7. Germline assignment: CDR1 SEHNR and CDR2 FQNEAQ (reference sequence). The CDR3 is CASSLTGGRTGNTIYF. CDR3 nucleotide sequence: TGTGCCAGCAGCCTGACAGGGGGTAGAACTGGAAACACCATATATTTT.

This clonotype occurred many times. The chain carries TRBV25-1 and TRBJ2-5; 12 bases align to TRBD2. This CDR3 is 14 amino acids long. CDR1 MGHDK and CDR2 SYGVNS come from the germline V gene. V trimming: 3 bases; J trimming: 5 bases; junction bases outside the gene matches: 1. The CDR3 spells CASSDLAGGETQYF. CDR3 coding DNA: TGTGCCAGCAGTGATCTAGCGGGAGGGGAGACCCAGTACTTC. The whole variable domain, filled in from reference TRBV25-1 and TRBJ2-5, reads EADIYQTPRYLVIGTGKKITLECSQTMGHDKMYWYQQDPGMELHLIHYSYGVNSTEKGDLSSESTVSRIRTEHFPLTLESARPSHTSQYLCASSDLAGGETQYFGPGTRLLVL.

CDR3 region: CASSPSGPSYNEQFF. DNA for the CDR3: TGCGCCAGCAGCCCGAGCGGGCCAAGCTACAATGAGCAGTTCTTC. J is TRBJ2-1 and V is TRBV4-3, with D perhaps TRBD2 (6 bases). The CDR3 extends over 15 amino acids. Trimming pared 4 bases from V and 3 bases from J, leaving 13 bases between. The germline V gene encodes CDR1 LGHNA and CDR2 YSLEER.

V usage is TRBV7-6 and J usage is TRBJ2-1; either TRBD1 or TRBD2 may supply D (6 bases each). Trimming took off 1 base at V and 2 bases at J, with 9 bases between the two ends. The CDR3 consists of 15 residues. CDR1 and CDR2 (germline): SGHVS, FNYEAQ. The DNA for the CDR3 is TGTGCCAGCAGCTTAGTAGGGGGGCCCTACAATGAGCAGTTCTTC. This codes for CASSLVGGPYNEQFF.

At least ten counts were recorded for this clonotype. The chain is built from TRBV29-1 and TRBJ2-1; the match to TRBD1 covers 7 bases. The CDR3 length is 13 residues. V shed 7 bases, J shed 3 bases, and the junction held 6 bases outside the gene matches. The V gene's germline CDR1 is SQVTM and CDR2 ANQGSEA. The CDR3 DNA sequence: TGCAGCGCCCCCGGACAGGTCTACAATGAGCAGTTCTTC. Translating gives CSAPGQVYNEQFF.

This clonotype has at least ten counts. This chain joins TRBV15 and TRBJ2-1; 11 nucleotides line up with TRBD1. V trimming: 5 bases; J trimming: 9 bases; junction bases outside the gene matches: 6. Germline lookup yields CDR1 LNHNV and CDR2 YYDKDF (reference sequence). The CDR3 runs to 14 residues. As DNA, the CDR3 is TGTGCCACCAGCGTGGACAGGGGGCTGGGTGAGCAGTTCTTC. It encodes CATSVDRGLGEQFF.

This clonotype was seen ten or more times. The V call is TRBV12-3 or TRBV12-4, the J call TRBJ2-7, with a weak D call TRBD2 (6 bases). This CDR3 is built from 13 residues. The germline V and J ends were trimmed by 3 bases and 2 bases, with 8 bases remaining between them. CDR3 in amino acids: CASSFGSTYEQYV. As DNA, the CDR3 is TGTGCCAGCAGTTTCGGGAGTACCTACGAGCAGTACGTC.

In this sample, this clonotype turned up many times. V gene TRBV20-1 combines with J gene TRBJ1-2; D possibly corresponds to TRBD1 (5 bases). The germline gives CDR1 DFQATT, CDR2 SNEGSKA (reference sequence). The CDR3 has 11 residues. The ends were cut back, 3 bases at V and 8 bases at J, with 10 bases in the middle. DNA for the CDR3: TGCAGTGCTAGTAGAGGGACCGGCTACACCTTC. As protein: CSASRGTGYTF.

This clonotype was detected ten times or more. The V call is TRBV7-6, the J call TRBJ2-1; TRBD2 agrees at 8 bases. This CDR3 has 16 residues. The V and J ends lost 1 base and 6 bases, in that order; junction bases with no gene match: 8. Germline V CDR1 and CDR2: SGHVS, FNYEAQ. The chain's CDR3 is CASSLGPAGEGNEQFF. CDR3 in DNA: TGTGCCAGCAGCTTAGGGCCAGCGGGAGAGGGCAATGAGCAGTTCTTC. The full variable domain, completed using reference TRBV7-6 and TRBJ2-1, is GAGVSQSPRYKVTKRGQDVALRCDPISGHVSLYWYRQALGQGPEFLTYFNYEAQQDKSGLPNDRFSAERPEGSISTLTIQRTEQRDSAMYRCASSLGPAGEGNEQFFGPGTRLTVL.

This clonotype came up many times. The chain couples TRBV7-8 to TRBJ2-2; TRBD2 matches 10 bases. Germline V gene lookup returns CDR1 SGHVS and CDR2 FQNEAQ. The CDR3 is 16 amino acids. V shed 7 bases and J 2 bases; nucleotides not matched to a gene: 7. The CDR3 spells CASKLGLAANTGELFF. The CDR3 coding sequence is TGTGCCAGCAAACTAGGACTAGCGGCCAACACCGGGGAGCTGTTTTTT.

This clonotype was seen ten or more times. V is TRBV12-3 or TRBV12-4 and J is TRBJ2-6; no definite D call. Trimming removed 1 base at V and 2 bases at J, with 9 bases between. The CDR3 length is 16 residues. CDR3 nucleotides: TGTGCCAGCAGTTTAGGCTTAGGGCCTGGGGCCAACGTCCTGACTTTC. Its translation: CASSLGLGPGANVLTF.

This clonotype was seen just once. One base away lies a much larger clone, so this may be a sequencing read error. The V gene is TRBV28, the J gene TRBJ2-2; tentatively, D is TRBD2 (5 bases). This CDR3 region has 11 residues. From germline, CDR1 is MDHEN and CDR2 SYDVKM. This chain's CDR3 is CASSFPGELSF. As DNA, the CDR3 is TGTGCCAGCAGTTTCCCCGGGGAGCTGTCTTTT. The whole variable domain, filled in from reference TRBV28 and TRBJ2-2, reads DVKVTQSSRYLVKRTGEKVFLECVQDMDHENMFWYRQDPGLGLRLIYFSYDVKMKEKGDIPEGYSVSREKKERFSLILESASTNQTSMYLCASSFPGELSFGEGSRLTVL.

With respect to this clonotype: This may be a read error, as it is one base from a much larger clone. V and J are TRBV7-9 and TRBJ2-3, with TRBD2 as a possible D gene (6 bases). The CDR3 has 16 residues. Germline V gene lookup returns CDR1 SEHNR and CDR2 FQNEAQ (reference sequence). V was cut by 6 bases and J by 2 bases, with 18 bases left in between. The CDR3 bases are TGTGCCAGCAGTCCGCGGGACTTCTCCATCACAGATACGCAGTATTTT. It specifies CASSPRDFSITDTQYF.

This clonotype has a count of ten or more. V and J are TRBV20-1 and TRBJ2-3; the D gene is possibly TRBD2 (5 bases). Between the trimmed V and J ends, which lost 0 bases and 2 bases, there was a span of 15 bases. Germline V gene lookup returns CDR1 DFQATT and CDR2 SNEGSKA (reference sequence). There are 16 residues in the CDR3. The CDR3: CSARDPGGAYTDTQYF. CDR3 sequence (DNA): TGCAGTGCTAGAGATCCCGGAGGCGCCTACACAGATACGCAGTATTTT.

In this sample, this clonotype turned up many times. The chain uses TRBV27 and TRBJ2-7, with a tentative D call TRBD1 (6 bases). Trimming pared 1 base from V and 3 bases from J, leaving 13 bases between. The CDR3 has 15 residues. The germline V gene has CDR1 MNHEY and CDR2 SMNVEV (reference sequence). CDR3 sequence: CASSLYAGEIYEQYF. CDR3 DNA sequence: TGTGCCAGCAGTTTATATGCAGGGGAAATCTACGAGCAGTACTTC.

This clonotype has at least ten counts. J is TRBJ2-3 and V is TRBV20-1; 15 bases match TRBD2. The germline gives CDR1 DFQATT, CDR2 SNEGSKA (reference sequence). The CDR3 contains 13 residues. V lost 6 bases and J lost 9; bases outside the gene matches: 4. The DNA of the CDR3 is TGCAGTGCCGGGACTAGCGGGAGGCGGACGCAGTATTTT. It codes for CSAGTSGRRTQYF.

This clonotype was recorded many times. The rearrangement joins TRBV5-5 to TRBJ2-4; 11 bases match TRBD2. The CDR3 consists of 16 residues. After removal of 4 bases from V and 0 bases from J, the junction contained 3 bases not matched to a gene. Germline lookup yields CDR1 SGHKS and CDR2 YYEKEE (reference sequence). As DNA, the CDR3 is TGTGCCAGCAGCGGGGGACTAGCGGTAGCCAAAAACATTCAGTACTTC. Its translation is CASSGGLAVAKNIQYF. Based on the CDR3 plus reference TRBV5-5 and TRBJ2-4, the full variable domain is DAGVTQSPTHLIKTRGQQVTLRCSPISGHKSVSWYQQVLGQGPQFIFQYYEKEERGRGNFPDRFSARQFPNYSSELNVNALLLGDSALYLCASSGGLAVAKNIQYFGAGTRLSVL.

This chain uses TRBV2 with TRBJ1-2; D is ambiguous. The germline V gene encodes CDR1 SNHLY and CDR2 FYNNEI. This CDR3 spans 12 amino acids. V was shortened by 7 bases and J by 4 bases, with 10 bases between the two germline ends. DNA of the CDR3: TGTGCCAGCACAGAGCAGACCTATGGCTACACCTTC. Translating gives CASTEQTYGYTF.

This clonotype was seen a few times. The V call is TRBV20-1, the J call TRBJ2-5, with TRBD2 matching 10 bases. This CDR3 is 14 amino acids long. The germline gives CDR1 DFQATT, CDR2 SNEGSKA (reference sequence). J gave up 5 bases and V 4 bases, and 7 bases lay outside the gene matches. The CDR3 nucleotides read TGCAGTGCTACGGCTAGCGGGGGACGGGAGACCCAGTACTTC. This translates into CSATASGGRETQYF.

This clonotype was observed many times. The rearrangement links TRBV5-1 to TRBJ2-1, with a weak D call TRBD2 (5 bases). Germline V gives CDR1 SGHRS, CDR2 YFSETQ. The CDR3 runs 15 residues. The V and J ends lost 0 bases and 1 base respectively, with 8 bases between them. CDR3 amino acids: CASSLDERSYNEQFF. CDR3 bases: TGCGCCAGCAGCTTGGACGAGCGGTCCTACAATGAGCAGTTCTTC.

This clonotype has a count of ten or more. V gene TRBV4-2 combines with J gene TRBJ2-1; D may be TRBD1 or TRBD2 (5 bases each). Germline V gene data show CDR1 as LGHNA and CDR2 as YNFKEQ. The V gene lost 3 bases and the J gene lost 3 bases, with 18 bases spanning the gap. The CDR3 spans 17 residues. CDR3 in DNA: TGTGCCAGCAGCCAGGGGGTCGGCGGGCAAGACTACAATGAGCAGTTCTTC. It is translated as CASSQGVGGQDYNEQFF.

The V gene is TRBV4-2, the J gene TRBJ2-5, with 9 bases identical to TRBD1. Germline lookup yields CDR1 LGHNA and CDR2 YNFKEQ. CDR3 length: 18 residues. V was clipped by 4 bases and J by 0 bases; unmatched bases: 12. CDR3 nucleotides: TGTGCCAGCAGCCCCTTCGGGGACAGGGATATGTACCAAGAGACCCAGTACTTC. It codes for CASSPFGDRDMYQETQYF.

This clonotype appeared many times. For the CDR3, the DNA is TGTGCCAGCAGCCCCTCATCTAACGTCGCCGAGCAGTACGTC. It yields the protein CASSPSSNVAEQYV. The chain has TRBV5-5 and TRBJ2-7, with D uncertain. Germline V CDR1 and CDR2: SGHKS, YYEKEE (reference sequence). This CDR3 comprises 14 residues. The V end was cut by 4 bases, the J end by 6 bases, with 17 bases between.